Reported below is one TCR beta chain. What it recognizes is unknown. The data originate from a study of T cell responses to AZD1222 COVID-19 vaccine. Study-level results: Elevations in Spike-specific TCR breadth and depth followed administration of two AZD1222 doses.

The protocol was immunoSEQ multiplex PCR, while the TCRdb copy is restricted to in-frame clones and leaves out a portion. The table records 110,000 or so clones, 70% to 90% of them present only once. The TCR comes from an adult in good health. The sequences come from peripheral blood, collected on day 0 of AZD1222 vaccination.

The CDR3 sequence is CASSPLDRVDTEAFF. The CDR3 DNA reads TGTGCCAGCTCACCTCTGGACAGGGTGGACACTGAAGCTTTCTTT. V is TRBV18 and J is TRBJ1-1; 8 bases match TRBD1. CDR1 is KGHSH, CDR2 LQKENI, per germline. The CDR3 is 15 residues long. V lost 3 bases and J lost 3; bases outside the gene matches: 6.